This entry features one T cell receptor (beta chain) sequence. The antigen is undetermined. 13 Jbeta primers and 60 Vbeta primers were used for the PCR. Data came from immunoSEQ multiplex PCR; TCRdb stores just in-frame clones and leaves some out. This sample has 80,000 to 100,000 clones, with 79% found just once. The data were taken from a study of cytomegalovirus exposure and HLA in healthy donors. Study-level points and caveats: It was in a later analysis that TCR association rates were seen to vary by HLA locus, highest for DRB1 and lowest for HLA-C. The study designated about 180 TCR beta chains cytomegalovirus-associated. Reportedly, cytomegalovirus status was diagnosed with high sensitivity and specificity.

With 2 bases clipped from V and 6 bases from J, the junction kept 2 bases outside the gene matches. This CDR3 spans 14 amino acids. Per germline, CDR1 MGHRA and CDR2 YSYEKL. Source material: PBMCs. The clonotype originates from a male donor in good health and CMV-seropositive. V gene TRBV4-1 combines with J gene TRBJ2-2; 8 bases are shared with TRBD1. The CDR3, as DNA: TGCGCCAGCAGCCAATGGACAGGGCCCGGGGAGCTGTTTTTT. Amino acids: CASSQWTGPGELFF.